The clone carrying this T cell receptor (beta chain) turned up a few times. Its cognate antigen is unknown. V trimming: 0 bases; J trimming: 3 bases; junction bases outside the gene matches: 9. Germline loops: CDR1 SGHRS, CDR2 YFSETQ. This CDR3 comprises 17 residues. Reverse transcribing all isolated RNA meant expressed TCRB transcripts were sequenced. Clones were sequenced by immunoSEQ multiplex PCR, and TCRdb holds only the in-frame ones, with some missing. The sample contains 600,000 to 650,000 clones, 15% of which appear only once. The data derive from a study of beta chain features in type 1 diabetes. Study-wide context: What patients shared with healthy donors was a similar profile of age, gender and cell yields. Overall study results and limits: At VDJ recombination sites, type 1 diabetes patients had fewer insertions and more deleted nucleotides. Using cDNA template may skew counts toward highly expressing activated cells. Any HLA-type effect on TCRB rearrangement remained unresolved here.

The V and J genes are TRBV5-1 and TRBJ2-1, with 7 bases lining up with TRBD2. The sequenced sample was naive CD4+ T cells from blood. This receptor was identified in a man younger than 30 in good health. As DNA, the CDR3 is TGCGCCAGCAGCTTGGCCTCTGGACTAGAGTACTACAATGAGCAGTTCTTC. This gives the protein CASSLASGLEYYNEQFF.